This entry concerns a single TCR beta chain. Sequenced by immunoSEQ multiplex PCR; TCRdb stores in-frame clones only, minus some. This table has 230,000 or so clones, just under 95% appearing once. Germline trimming cut 5 bases from V and 0 bases from J; bases unmatched to any gene: 9. The V gene's germline CDR1 is SGHAT and CDR2 FQNNGV. The length of the CDR3 is 17 residues. The sample comes from a study of control samples from healthy donors and cancer patients. This TCR was recovered from a man aged 50 or older in good health. What was sequenced was blood. The rearrangement joins TRBV11-2 to TRBJ1-2, with TRBD1 identical over 10 bases. CDR3 nucleotides: TGTGCCAGCAGCCCGCGGACAGGGGGGCCAGCTAACTATGGCTACACCTTC. This translates into CASSPRTGGPANYGYTF. The full variable domain, completed using reference TRBV11-2 and TRBJ1-2, is EAGVAQSPRYKIIEKRQSVAFWCNPISGHATLYWYQQILGQGPKLLIQFQNNGVVDDSQLPKDRFSAERLKGVDSTLKIQPAKLEDSAVYLCASSPRTGGPANYGYTFGSGTRLTVV.